The TCR beta chain described here comes from a study of blood T cell repertoires in COVID-19. Study as a whole: There were acute and convalescent COVID-19 samples, and they came from the United States, Italy and Spain.

Germline CDR1 reads SGHTA; CDR2 reads FQGNSA. The trim removed 6 bases at V and 10 bases at J, leaving 13 bases unmatched. The length of the CDR3 is 14 residues. TCRdb's copy holds only in-frame clones and misses some; the assay was immunoSEQ multiplex PCR. The sample holds roughly 60,000 clones, around 79% seen once. The sequence was collected from a human donor in a cohort sampled during active COVID-19. This rearrangement joins TRBV7-2 to TRBJ1-2; 8 nucleotides match TRBD1. Material for sequencing was peripheral blood. CDR3 sequence reads: CASSSRTGSFPYTF. The CDR3 bases are TGTGCCAGCAGTTCAAGGACAGGGAGTTTTCCCTACACCTTC.